This T cell receptor (beta chain) was observed in a study of T cell responses to AZD1222 COVID-19 vaccine (dated by TCRdb to 2020 to 2022). Study-wide context: AZD1222 recipients whose second dose came at about 4 weeks and those whose second dose came at about 12 weeks were combined into one group, since spike-specific TCR depth and breadth did not differ between the two schedules. A total of around 240 trial participants underwent TCR sequencing, of whom 200 to 220 received two doses of AZD1222 and about 25 received two doses of the MenACWY control vaccine. Enrollment into the trials was organized by age into subgroups of 18-55, 56-69 and 70-plus years, and those subgroups contained roughly 140, 27 and 60 TCR-sequenced participants, respectively.

The sample's time point label is to be understood as: baseline before first vaccination. Vaccinee samples were obtained from the UK trials COV001 and COV002, which included a single-blind randomized controlled phase 2/3 trial of AZD1222 (ChAdOx1 nCoV-19) in healthy adults. For TCRbeta chain sequencing, PBMC samples were collected from trial participants at day 0 and at day 28 after the second dose. The CDR3 regions of human TCRbeta chains were analyzed by immunosequencing. In the source study's methods: Repertoire TCRs were matched against a reference library of SARS-CoV-2-specific TCRs generated with the MIRA antigen-specificity platform. Breadth was defined as the fraction of unique TCRs that were SARS-CoV-2-associated. Depth was defined as the fraction of total T cells that were SARS-CoV-2-associated. Using the MIRA data, each spike-specific TCR was mapped to the spike region that the TCR reacts to and placed in a CD4 or CD8 class. Log10-transformed breadth and depth values were compared by one-way ANOVA with Sidak's multiple comparisons tests. The source is immuneACCESS, and TCRdb retained only in-frame sequences with V and J called. Part of the clones is not carried over; for the studies checked, unresolved V genes explain less than half of this, and the remainder is unexplained. The V and J calls and clone size are taken from that table; D and trimming were inferred from the DNA. Within this sample are 90,000 or so clones, with about 86% of them counted one time only. Of the sample, around 8% is held by the ten largest clones.

Deletion took 5 bases off V and 9 bases off J, with a span of 17 bases between the germline ends. CDR1 and CDR2 were assigned from the germline V gene (reference sequence) as SEHNR and FQNEAQ. The CDR3, from cysteine to phenylalanine, totals 14 residues. The kept DNA is CDR3 alone, 42 bases in frame from the first base. Here is what the overall study found, with its caveats: No day 14 peak-response samples were available, so repertoires were characterized only after the peak T cell response. After two AZD1222 doses, spike-specific TCR breadth and depth were significantly higher than at day 0 and than in MenACWY recipients. The 56-69-year group was small, and its depth increase did not reach significance, likely because of low power. Vaccine-associated CD4 TCRs spanned the whole spike protein, with dominant responses in regions 160-218 and 743-854. Only five or six AZD1222 recipients were SARS-CoV-2 seropositive at baseline, limiting conclusions about previously exposed vaccinees. Participants were mostly white British and included more females than males, and it was suggested by the authors that clonal diversity may have been underestimated. Reportedly, close to half of the unique spike-specific TCRs recognized epitopes lying outside the regions that are mutated in the B.1.351 and B.1.1.7 variants.

This clone appeared a single time. Its cognate antigen has yet to be identified. No qualities accompany the bases; no much larger clone lies one base away. This receptor was obtained from an adult in good health. Recombination linked TRBV7-9 to TRBJ2-1, with TRBD2 tentatively as D gene (6 bases match). This material consisted of peripheral blood, taken on day 0 of AZD1222 vaccination. The CDR3 here reads CASSRIREEAEQFF. Read as DNA, the sequence is TGTGCCAGCAGCCGCATAAGGGAGGAGGCTGAGCAGTTCTTC. With all but the CDR3 taken from the reference TRBV7-9 and TRBJ2-1 genes, the full variable domain is: DTGVSQNPRHKITKRGQNVTFRCDPISEHNRLYWYRQTLGQGPEFLTYFQNEAQLEKSRLLSDRFSAERPKGSFSTLEIQRTEQGDSAMYLCASSRIREEAEQFFGPGTRLTVL.